The 16 T cell receptor beta chains below all came from one sample that was sequenced in a study of shared clonotypes between healthy human individuals. The table came from immunoSEQ multiplex PCR; TCRdb's copy has only in-frame clones and leaves some out. The table shows 850,000 to 1,200,000 clones, with around 74% occurring only once. Material for sequencing was memory CD4+ T cells sorted from blood. The sample's subset: CD45RA-negative fraction. These receptors were taken from a man in his late teens or twenties in good health.

The chain couples TRBV28 to TRBJ1-2; D uncertain. CDR3 length: 14 amino acids. V lost 8 bases to trimming and J lost 4 bases, with 17 bases between them. Germline V CDR1 and CDR2: MDHEN, SYDVKM. For the CDR3, the DNA is TGTGCCAGCTCCCAGGCGGCAGAACTCTATGGCTACACCTTC. It encodes CASSQAAELYGYTF.

This clone was seen a few times. This rearrangement joins TRBV11-2 to TRBJ2-2; maybe TRBD2 (7 bases). V lost 2 bases and J 4 bases, leaving 14 bases between the germline ends. The length of the CDR3 is 16 residues. Per germline, CDR1 SGHAT and CDR2 FQNNGV. The CDR3 reads CASSLLGGGGTGELFF. CDR3 DNA sequence: TGTGCCAGCAGCTTATTGGGCGGGGGCGGCACCGGGGAGCTGTTTTTT.

The chain carries TRBV7-9 and TRBJ1-2; D is ambiguous. CDR1 is SEHNR, CDR2 FQNEAQ, per germline (reference sequence). This CDR3 is 13 amino acids long. Trimming cost V 1 base and J 4 bases, with 7 bases left between them. The CDR3 here is CASSLGHLYGYTF. CDR3 nucleotides: TGTGCCAGCAGCTTAGGACACCTCTATGGCTACACCTTC.

The rearrangement joins TRBV5-1 to TRBJ1-4; D is undetermined. Germline CDR1 SGHRS, CDR2 YFSETQ. V was shortened by 2 bases and J by 4 bases, with 9 bases between the two germline ends. CDR3 size: 14 residues. In DNA, the CDR3 is TGCGCCAGCAGCTTCAGGATTCTTAATGAAAAACTGTTTTTT. Its protein is CASSFRILNEKLFF.

The V call is TRBV5-4, the J call TRBJ1-1; tentative D call: TRBD1 (6 bases). The V and J ends lost 5 bases and 1 base respectively, with 15 bases between them. CDR1 and CDR2 (germline): SGHNT, YYREEE (reference sequence). This CDR3 has 15 amino acids. This CDR3 is CASSTPQDRNTEAFF. CDR3 in DNA: TGTGCCAGCAGTACACCCCAGGACAGGAACACTGAAGCTTTCTTT.

J is TRBJ2-4 and V is TRBV28; 7 nucleotides align to TRBD1. With V trimmed by 6 bases and J by 7 bases, 9 bases remained unmatched. Germline CDR1 MDHEN, CDR2 SYDVKM. This CDR3 region has 14 residues. This chain's CDR3 is CASSLRQGLNIQYF. In nucleotides, the CDR3 is TGTGCCAGCAGCCTCCGACAGGGCCTGAACATTCAGTACTTC.

The V and J genes are TRBV18 and TRBJ2-3, with unresolved D. This CDR3 contains 15 residues. The V and J ends lost 10 bases and 6 bases respectively, with 23 bases between them. Per the germline V gene, CDR1 is KGHSH and CDR2 is LQKENI. DNA of the CDR3: TGTGCCACAACACCACGGCCCCCACTGGCGGATACGCAGTATTTT. This translates into CATTPRPPLADTQYF.

This chain uses TRBV5-1 with TRBJ2-5; a weak D match, TRBD1 (6 bases). CDR1 SGHRS and CDR2 YFSETQ come from the germline V gene. V gave up 4 bases and J gave up 2 bases, with 12 bases separating them. The CDR3 is 14 amino acids. CDR3 DNA: TGCGCCAGCAGCCCCGGGACACTACAAGAGACCCAGTACTTC. This encodes CASSPGTLQETQYF.

The chain couples TRBV6-1 to TRBJ2-1; no firm D call. Deletions cut 2 bases from V and 8 bases from J, with 19 bases between. This CDR3 contains 16 residues. Germline V gene sequence: CDR1 MNHNS, CDR2 SASEGT. The CDR3 is CASSENWLNLSDEQFF. In DNA, the CDR3 is TGTGCCAGCAGTGAAAATTGGCTAAATTTGTCGGATGAGCAGTTCTTC.

The chain carries TRBV5-1 and TRBJ1-1; 7 bases match TRBD1. Unmatched junction bases numbered 9, after V lost 7 bases and J lost 0 bases. The CDR3 contains 15 residues. Per germline, CDR1 SGHRS and CDR2 YFSETQ. In nucleotides, the CDR3 is TGCGCCAGCGGAACCACGACAGGGTTGAACACTGAAGCTTTCTTT. The encoded protein is CASGTTTGLNTEAFF.

This clone appeared a single time. V is TRBV11-2 and J is TRBJ2-5; D is possibly TRBD1 (5 bases). The length of the CDR3 is 15 residues. V shed 6 bases and J shed 3 bases, with 17 bases lying between them. Germline CDR1 is SGHAT and CDR2 is FQNNGV. Written as DNA, the CDR3 is TGTGCCAGCAGAAGTAACAGGTGGAAGGAAGAGACCCAGTACTTC. Translating gives CASRSNRWKEETQYF.

This rearrangement joins TRBV5-1 to TRBJ2-5; weak D call: TRBD2 (6 bases). V was trimmed by 0 bases and J by 1 base, leaving 7 bases between them. The CDR3 loop spans 14 amino acids. Per the germline V gene, CDR1 is SGHRS and CDR2 is YFSETQ. The CDR3 is CASSLGDFQETQYF. The CDR3 nucleotides read TGCGCCAGCAGCTTGGGGGACTTCCAAGAGACCCAGTACTTC.

This rearrangement joins TRBV30 to TRBJ2-5, with D uncertain. Per germline, CDR1 GTSNPN and CDR2 SVGIG (reference sequence). Trimming left V 5 bases short and J 5 bases short, with 9 bases between. This CDR3 region has 11 residues. CDR3 bases: TGTGCCTGGGGGGTCGAGGAGACCCAGTACTTC. This gives the protein CAWGVEETQYF.

This clone has a handful of counts. The identical CDR3 is also encoded by other nucleotide sequences in the sample. The V and J genes are TRBV7-9 and TRBJ2-5; tentative D call: TRBD2 (6 bases). With 2 bases removed from V and 1 base from J, the gap between germline ends came to 11 bases. This CDR3 is 15 amino acids long. In germline, CDR1 is SEHNR, CDR2 FQNEAQ (reference sequence). The CDR3 loop reads CASSLPAGGQETQYF. The CDR3 DNA reads as TGTGCCAGCAGCTTACCAGCCGGGGGCCAAGAGACCCAGTACTTC.

The V gene is TRBV18, the J gene TRBJ2-6; 7 positions agree with TRBD1. Germline V CDR1 and CDR2: KGHSH, LQKENI. V trimming: 3 bases; J trimming: 0 bases; junction bases outside the gene matches: 5. The CDR3 runs to 17 residues. CDR3 sequence reads: CASSPGTASSGANVLTF. The DNA for the CDR3 is TGTGCCAGCTCACCCGGGACAGCCTCCTCTGGGGCCAACGTCCTGACTTTC.

There are a few counts of this clone. The gene calls are TRBV6-4 and TRBJ2-2, with TRBD2 matching 7 bases. The CDR3 loop spans 14 amino acids. CDR1 is MRHNA and CDR2 is SNTAGT in the germline V gene. With 3 bases clipped from V and 3 bases from J, the junction kept 1 base outside the gene matches. The CDR3: CASSDGRDTGELFF. The CDR3 DNA sequence: TGTGCCAGCAGTGATGGGAGGGACACCGGGGAGCTGTTTTTT.